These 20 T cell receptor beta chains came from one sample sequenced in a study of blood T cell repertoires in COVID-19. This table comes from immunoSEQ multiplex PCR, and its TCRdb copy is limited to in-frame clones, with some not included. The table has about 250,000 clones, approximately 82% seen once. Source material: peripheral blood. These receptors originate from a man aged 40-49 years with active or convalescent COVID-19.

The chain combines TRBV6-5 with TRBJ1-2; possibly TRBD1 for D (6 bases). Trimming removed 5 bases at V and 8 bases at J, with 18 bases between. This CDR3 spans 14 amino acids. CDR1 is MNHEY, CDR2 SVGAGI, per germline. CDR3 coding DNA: TGTGCCAGCAGTCACAGCACAGGGATGGCAGGCTACACCTTC. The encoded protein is CASSHSTGMAGYTF.

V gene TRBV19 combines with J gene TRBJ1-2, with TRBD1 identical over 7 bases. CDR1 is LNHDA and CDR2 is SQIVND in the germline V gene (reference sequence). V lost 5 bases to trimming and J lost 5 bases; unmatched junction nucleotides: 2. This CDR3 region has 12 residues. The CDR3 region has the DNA TGTGCCAGTAGTCCGGACAGGTATGGCTACACCTTC. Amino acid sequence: CASSPDRYGYTF.

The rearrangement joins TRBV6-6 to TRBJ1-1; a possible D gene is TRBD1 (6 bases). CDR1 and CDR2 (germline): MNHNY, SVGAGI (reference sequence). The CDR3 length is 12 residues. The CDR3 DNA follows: TGTGCTTCAGGGGCCCAAAAAACTGAAGCTTTCTTT. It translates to CASGAQKTEAFF.

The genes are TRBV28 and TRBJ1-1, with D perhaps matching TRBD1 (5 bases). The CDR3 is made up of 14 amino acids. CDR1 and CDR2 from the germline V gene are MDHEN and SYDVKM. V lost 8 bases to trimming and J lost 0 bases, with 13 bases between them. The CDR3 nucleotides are TGTGCCAGCCTTACAGGAGCCTTGAACACTGAAGCTTTCTTT. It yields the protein CASLTGALNTEAFF. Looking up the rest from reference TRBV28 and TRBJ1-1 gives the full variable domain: DVKVTQSSRYLVKRTGEKVFLECVQDMDHENMFWYRQDPGLGLRLIYFSYDVKMKEKGDIPEGYSVSREKKERFSLILESASTNQTSMYLCASLTGALNTEAFFGQGTRLTVV.

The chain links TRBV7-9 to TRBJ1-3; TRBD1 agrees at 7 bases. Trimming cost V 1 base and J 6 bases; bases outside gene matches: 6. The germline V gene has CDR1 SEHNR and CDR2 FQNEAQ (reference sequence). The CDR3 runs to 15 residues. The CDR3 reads CASSLGATGLNTIYF. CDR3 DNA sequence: TGTGCCAGCAGCTTAGGGGCGACAGGGTTAAACACCATATATTTT.

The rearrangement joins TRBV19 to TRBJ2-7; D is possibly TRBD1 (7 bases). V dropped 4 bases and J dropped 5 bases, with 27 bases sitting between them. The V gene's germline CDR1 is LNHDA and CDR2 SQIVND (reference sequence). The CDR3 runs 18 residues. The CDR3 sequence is CASSRKSRRAGGEHEQYF. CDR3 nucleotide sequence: TGTGCCAGTAGTAGGAAAAGTAGGAGGGCAGGGGGAGAGCACGAGCAGTACTTC.

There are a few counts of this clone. In nucleotides, the CDR3 is TGTGCCAGCAGCTTAAACAGCTATGGCTACACCTTC. Protein: CASSLNSYGYTF. The J gene is TRBJ1-2, the V gene TRBV7-9, with D unresolved. This CDR3 has 12 amino acids. The germline CDR1 and CDR2 sequences are SEHNR and FQNEAQ (reference sequence). V lost 2 bases to trimming and J lost 4 bases, with 5 bases between them.

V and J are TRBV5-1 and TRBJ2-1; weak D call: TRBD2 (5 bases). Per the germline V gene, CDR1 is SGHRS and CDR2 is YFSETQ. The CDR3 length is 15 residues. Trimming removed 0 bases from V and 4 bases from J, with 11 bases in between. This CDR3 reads CASSLDSGPYNEQFF. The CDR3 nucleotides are TGCGCCAGCAGCTTGGACAGCGGACCTTACAATGAGCAGTTCTTC.

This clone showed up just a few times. The CDR3 reads CASRPTSGGGEQYF. CDR3 DNA: TGTGCCAGCAGACCCACTAGCGGGGGAGGCGAGCAGTACTTC. The rearrangement uses TRBV6-4 and TRBJ2-7, with TRBD2 identical over 11 bases. The CDR3 sequence is 14 residues long. Germline V gene data show CDR1 as MRHNA and CDR2 as SNTAGT. Germline trimming cut 6 bases from V and 6 bases from J; bases unmatched to any gene: 7.

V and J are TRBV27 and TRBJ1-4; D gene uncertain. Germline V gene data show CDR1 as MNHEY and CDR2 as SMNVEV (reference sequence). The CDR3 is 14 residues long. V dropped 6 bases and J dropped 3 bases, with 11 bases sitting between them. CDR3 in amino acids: CASSKRAANEKLFF. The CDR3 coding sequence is TGTGCCAGCAGCAAGAGGGCAGCTAATGAAAAACTGTTTTTT.

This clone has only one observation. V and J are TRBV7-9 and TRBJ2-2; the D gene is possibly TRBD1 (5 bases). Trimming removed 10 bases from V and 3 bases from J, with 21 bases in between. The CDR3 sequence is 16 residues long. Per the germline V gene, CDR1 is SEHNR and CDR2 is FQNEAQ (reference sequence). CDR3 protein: CATPLSPQGYTGELFF. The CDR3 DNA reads TGTGCCACCCCCCTATCCCCCCAGGGATACACCGGGGAGCTGTTTTTT.

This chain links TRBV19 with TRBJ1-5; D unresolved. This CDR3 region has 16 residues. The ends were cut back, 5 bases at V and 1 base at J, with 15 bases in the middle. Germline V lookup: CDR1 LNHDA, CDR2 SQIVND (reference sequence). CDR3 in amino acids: CASSRAGGTSNQPQHF. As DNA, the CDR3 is TGTGCCAGTAGTCGCGCCGGCGGCACAAGCAATCAGCCCCAGCATTTT. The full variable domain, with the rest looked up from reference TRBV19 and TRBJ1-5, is DGGITQSPKYLFRKEGQNVTLSCEQNLNHDAMYWYRQDPGQGLRLIYYSQIVNDFQKGDIAEGYSVSREKKESFPLTVTSAQKNPTAFYLCASSRAGGTSNQPQHFGDGTRLSIL.

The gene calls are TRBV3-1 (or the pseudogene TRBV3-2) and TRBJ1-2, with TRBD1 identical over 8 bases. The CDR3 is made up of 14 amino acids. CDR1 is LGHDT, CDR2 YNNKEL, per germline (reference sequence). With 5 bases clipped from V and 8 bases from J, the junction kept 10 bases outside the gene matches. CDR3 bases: TGTGCCAGCAGCATACGACAGGGGCTACACGGCTACACCTTC. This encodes CASSIRQGLHGYTF.

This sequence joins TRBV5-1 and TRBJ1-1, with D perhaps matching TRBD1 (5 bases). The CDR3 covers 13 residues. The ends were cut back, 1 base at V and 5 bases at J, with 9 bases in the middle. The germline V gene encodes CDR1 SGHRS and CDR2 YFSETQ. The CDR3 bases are TGCGCCAGCAGCTTGAGCGGGGGGACTGAAGCTTTCTTT. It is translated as CASSLSGGTEAFF. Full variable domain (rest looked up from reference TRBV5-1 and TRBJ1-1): KAGVTQTPRYLIKTRGQQVTLSCSPISGHRSVSWYQQTPGQGLQFLFEYFSETQRNKGNFPGRFSGRQFSNSRSEMNVSTLELGDSALYLCASSLSGGTEAFFGQGTRLTVV.

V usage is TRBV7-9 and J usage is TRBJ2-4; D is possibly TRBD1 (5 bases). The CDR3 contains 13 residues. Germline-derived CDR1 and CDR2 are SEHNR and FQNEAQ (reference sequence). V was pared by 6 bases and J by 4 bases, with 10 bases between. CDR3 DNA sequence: TGTGCCAGCAGTGGGGCAGGGAAAAACATTCAGTACTTC. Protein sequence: CASSGAGKNIQYF.

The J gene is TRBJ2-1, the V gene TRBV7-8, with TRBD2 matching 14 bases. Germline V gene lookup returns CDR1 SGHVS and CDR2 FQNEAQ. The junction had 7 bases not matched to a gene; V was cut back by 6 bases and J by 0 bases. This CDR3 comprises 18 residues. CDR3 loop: CASRSGLAGANSYNEQFF. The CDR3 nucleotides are TGTGCCAGCAGATCGGGACTAGCGGGGGCTAACTCCTACAATGAGCAGTTCTTC.

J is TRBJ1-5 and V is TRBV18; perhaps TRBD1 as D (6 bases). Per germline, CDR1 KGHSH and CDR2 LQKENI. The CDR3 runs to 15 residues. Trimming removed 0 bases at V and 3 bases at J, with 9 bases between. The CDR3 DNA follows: TGTGCCAGCTCACCACCGGGGACACTCAATCAGCCCCAGCATTTT. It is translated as CASSPPGTLNQPQHF.

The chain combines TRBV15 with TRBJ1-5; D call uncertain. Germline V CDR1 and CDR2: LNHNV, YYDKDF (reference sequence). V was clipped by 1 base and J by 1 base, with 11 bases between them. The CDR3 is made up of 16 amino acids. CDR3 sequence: CATSRGDTWSNQPQHF. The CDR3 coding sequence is TGTGCCACCAGCAGAGGCGACACTTGGAGCAATCAGCCCCAGCATTTT.

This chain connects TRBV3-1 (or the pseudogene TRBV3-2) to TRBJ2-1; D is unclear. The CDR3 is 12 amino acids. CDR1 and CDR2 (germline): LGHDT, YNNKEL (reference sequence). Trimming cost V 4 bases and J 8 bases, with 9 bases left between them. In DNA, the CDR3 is TGTGCCAGCAGCCCTAGTTACCATGAGCAGTTCTTC. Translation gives CASSPSYHEQFF.

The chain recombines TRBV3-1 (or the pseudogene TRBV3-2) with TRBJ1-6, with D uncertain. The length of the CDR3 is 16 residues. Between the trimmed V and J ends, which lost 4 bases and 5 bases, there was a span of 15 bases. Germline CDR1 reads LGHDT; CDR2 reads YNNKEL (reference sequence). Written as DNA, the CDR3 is TGTGCCAGCAGCCTTCAACAGTACACCAATAATTCACCCCTCCACTTT. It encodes CASSLQQYTNNSPLHF.